These 8 T cell receptor beta chains were sequenced from one sample in a study of T cell repertoires in cytomegalovirus infection. TCRdb redid the calling of the reads with MiXCR, one entry per CDR3 protein. The data contain around 130,000 distinct CDR3 sequences, roughly 9% of them singletons. Sequencing input: PBMCs. All receptors come from a human donor in good health (CMV status not recorded). Some clones in this sample may be carry-over from other donors' samples.

About this clonotype itself: At one end, the junction sequence differs from germline, possibly due to a read error. This chain uses TRBV14 with TRBJ1-2, with D tentatively TRBD1 (6 bases). There are 16 residues in the CDR3. Germline-derived CDR1 and CDR2 are SGHDN and FVKESK. As DNA, the CDR3 is TGTACCAGCAGCCAATACGCCGCGACAGGCTCCTATGGCTACACCTTC. This gives the protein CTSSQYAATGSYGYTF.

This clonotype was detected ten times or more. The chain carries TRBV5-1 and TRBJ2-2; D tentatively fits TRBD1 or TRBD2 (5 bases each). This CDR3 has 15 residues. Between the trimmed V and J ends, which lost 4 bases and 1 base, there was a span of 11 bases. CDR1 is SGHRS and CDR2 is YFSETQ in the germline V gene. The CDR3, as DNA: TGCGCCAGCAGCACCTCAGGGAGGAACACCGGGGAGCTGTTTTTT. This codes for CASSTSGRNTGELFF.

This clonotype was counted at least ten times. This rearrangement joins TRBV15 to TRBJ1-3, with D possibly TRBD1 on 6 matching bases. Per germline, CDR1 LNHNV and CDR2 YYDKDF (reference sequence). The CDR3 has 14 amino acids. With 0 bases removed from V and 7 bases from J, the gap between germline ends came to 10 bases. The CDR3 DNA is TGTGCCACCAGCAGAGAGGGGGCATACAACACCATATATTTT. It codes for CATSREGAYNTIYF.

The chain has TRBV25-1 and TRBJ2-7, with D possibly matching TRBD2 (6 bases). Trimming left V 3 bases short and J 3 bases short, with 6 bases between. Germline V CDR1 and CDR2: MGHDK, SYGVNS. The CDR3 is 12 residues long. CDR3 loop: CASSDGGYEQYF. The CDR3 DNA sequence: TGTGCCAGCAGTGACGGGGGCTACGAGCAGTACTTC.

The chain carries TRBV6-5 and TRBJ2-7; no clear D gene. Between the trimmed V and J ends, which lost 4 bases and 6 bases, there was a span of 19 bases. Germline V gene data show CDR1 as MNHEY and CDR2 as SVGAGI. The CDR3 length is 15 residues. The CDR3 region is CASSSVAGSGGEQYF. As DNA, the CDR3 is TGTGCCAGCAGTTCAGTGGCAGGTTCGGGTGGCGAGCAGTACTTC.

This clonotype was detected many times. This chain connects TRBV6-1 to TRBJ2-4; 9 bases match TRBD1. Per germline, CDR1 MNHNS and CDR2 SASEGT. This CDR3 has 16 amino acids. Unmatched junction bases numbered 6, after V lost 6 bases and J lost 0 bases. For the CDR3, the DNA is TGTGCCAGCAGCACGACAGGGGGGGGAGCCAAAAACATTCAGTACTTC. Its protein product is CASSTTGGGAKNIQYF.

This clonotype was recorded at least ten times. The chain employs TRBV11-3 and TRBJ2-2; 8 nucleotides agree with TRBD2. Germline V gene sequence: CDR1 SGHNT, CDR2 YENEEA. This CDR3 region has 16 residues. The junction had 5 bases not matched to a gene; V was cut back by 1 base and J by 4 bases. CDR3 sequence reads: CASSLASGLTTGELFF. The CDR3 DNA follows: TGTGCCAGCAGCTTAGCTAGCGGGCTAACCACCGGGGAGCTGTTTTTT.

This chain joins TRBV5-1 and TRBJ2-1; 13 bases fit TRBD2. V lost 4 bases and J lost 5; bases outside the gene matches: 6. CDR3 length: 16 residues. Per the germline V gene, CDR1 is SGHRS and CDR2 is YFSETQ. This CDR3 is CASSTSGGAVNNEQFF. The CDR3 DNA follows: TGCGCCAGCAGCACTAGCGGGGGGGCCGTCAACAATGAGCAGTTCTTC.